The 28 T cell receptor beta chains below were found in one sample sequenced in a study of regulatory T cells. The PCR used 52 TRBV and 13 TRBJ primers. The method was immunoSEQ multiplex PCR; TCRdb's version includes in-frame clones alone and lacks a portion of them. The repertoire consists of more than 25,000 clones, with roughly 90% occurring once and the leading ten covering 1.5% to 1.8%. The antigens for these receptors are not known. Study-wide points: In CD3G-deficient patients, conventional CD4+ T cells were enriched for hydrophobic CDR3 residues at positions 6 and 7.

The sequenced sample consisted of conventional CD4+ T cells sorted from blood. The receptor source for this set is a person between 18 and 30 years old with CD3G deficiency.

CDR3 amino acids: CASSDEREVYDTQYF. The CDR3 nucleotides read TGTGCCAGCAGTGACGAGCGGGAGGTTTACGATACGCAGTATTTT. This chain links TRBV6-1 with TRBJ2-3, with 9 bases aligning to TRBD2. This CDR3 has 15 residues. The J segment lost 6 bases and the V segment lost 3 bases, leaving 7 bases of the junction unmatched. CDR1 is MNHNS, CDR2 SASEGT, per germline.

The rearrangement joins TRBV11-2 to TRBJ2-6; TRBD2 matches 10 bases. Germline V CDR1 and CDR2: SGHAT, FQNNGV. J lost 6 bases, V lost 3 bases, and 5 bases had no gene match. There are 16 residues in the CDR3. CDR3 DNA sequence: TGTGCCAGCAGCTTCACTAGCGGGAAGTCGGCCAACGTCCTGACTTTC. Residues: CASSFTSGKSANVLTF.

This clone was detected a few times. The gene calls are TRBV9 and TRBJ1-6; D gene uncertain. This CDR3 is built from 15 residues. The germline V gene has CDR1 SGDLS and CDR2 YYNGEE. The V end lost 3 bases, the J end lost 8 bases, and 15 bases lay between the germline ends. The CDR3 reads CASSEAPVSDSPLHF. The DNA of the CDR3 is TGTGCCAGCAGCGAGGCTCCGGTCTCAGATTCACCCCTCCACTTT.

The rearrangement uses TRBV14 and TRBJ1-2, with D uncertain. Trimming left V 0 bases short and J 4 bases short, with 9 bases between. Germline V gives CDR1 SGHDN, CDR2 FVKESK. The CDR3 is 14 amino acids. The CDR3 DNA reads as TGTGCCAGCAGCCAAGATTCCCCTGTCTATGGCTACACCTTC. It specifies CASSQDSPVYGYTF.

V gene TRBV30 combines with J gene TRBJ2-1; D may be TRBD2 (6 bases). V was cut by 1 base and J by 3 bases, with 13 bases left in between. From germline, CDR1 is GTSNPN and CDR2 SVGIG (reference sequence). This CDR3 has 15 amino acids. CDR3 amino acids: CAWSGTAGYYNEQFF. CDR3 in DNA: TGTGCCTGGAGTGGAACAGCGGGCTACTACAATGAGCAGTTCTTC.

The rearrangement uses TRBV18 and TRBJ2-1; no clear D gene. This CDR3 contains 15 residues. Germline V lookup: CDR1 KGHSH, CDR2 LQKENI. Trimming took off 0 bases at V and 6 bases at J, with 12 bases between the two ends. The CDR3 coding sequence is TGTGCCAGCTCACCACCCAACAGCTTATCCAATGAGCAGTTCTTC. Translating gives CASSPPNSLSNEQFF.

The chain recombines TRBV30 with TRBJ2-6; tentatively, D is TRBD2 (5 bases). CDR3 length: 15 amino acids. V gave up 0 bases and J gave up 0 bases, with 6 bases separating them. Germline loops: CDR1 GTSNPN, CDR2 SVGIG (reference sequence). The CDR3 loop reads CAWSVRGSGANVLTF. CDR3 bases: TGTGCCTGGAGTGTACGGGGCTCTGGGGCCAACGTCCTGACTTTC.

The J gene is TRBJ2-1, the V gene TRBV6-1; no clear D. Germline loops: CDR1 MNHNS, CDR2 SASEGT. V shed 8 bases and J shed 4 bases, with 6 bases lying between them. This CDR3 comprises 11 residues. CDR3 sequence reads: CASSTYNEQFF. DNA for the CDR3: TGTGCCAGCTCTACATACAATGAGCAGTTCTTC.

This chain joins TRBV19 and TRBJ1-5, with D possibly being TRBD1 (5 bases). Between the trimmed V and J ends, which lost 3 bases and 7 bases, there was a span of 13 bases. CDR1 is LNHDA and CDR2 is SQIVND in the germline V gene (reference sequence). The CDR3 contains 14 residues. CDR3 amino acids: CASSMAEGTQPQHF. The CDR3 coding sequence is TGTGCCAGTAGTATGGCCGAAGGGACCCAGCCCCAGCATTTT.

V gene TRBV20-1 combines with J gene TRBJ2-5; D remains unclear. The V and J ends lost 5 bases and 3 bases respectively, with 7 bases between them. CDR3 length: 11 amino acids. The germline gives CDR1 DFQATT, CDR2 SNEGSKA (reference sequence). The CDR3 region is CSAERKETQYF. For the CDR3, the DNA is TGCAGTGCTGAGCGTAAAGAGACCCAGTACTTC.

DNA for the CDR3: TGTGCCAGCAGTTCGGGGGGGTTTTGGACTAATGAAAAACTGTTTTTT. Amino acids: CASSSGGFWTNEKLFF. The chain has TRBV27 and TRBJ1-4; D is perhaps TRBD1 (5 bases). Trimming shortened V by 4 bases and J by 2 bases, and 14 bases separated the two germline ends. This CDR3 region has 16 residues. Germline CDR1 and CDR2: MNHEY and SMNVEV (reference sequence).

V is TRBV6-1 and J is TRBJ1-1; D is ambiguous. Per the germline V gene, CDR1 is MNHNS and CDR2 is SASEGT. The CDR3 covers 13 residues. The V and J ends lost 2 bases and 1 base respectively, with 5 bases between them. The DNA for the CDR3 is TGTGCCAGCAGTGAACGGGGGAACACTGAAGCTTTCTTT. Amino acids: CASSERGNTEAFF.

This chain connects TRBV5-1 to TRBJ2-5; no clear D. V shed 0 bases and J shed 5 bases, with 14 bases lying between them. This CDR3 contains 15 residues. Germline CDR1 and CDR2: SGHRS and YFSETQ. CDR3 sequence: CASSLGTMLGETQYF. In DNA, the CDR3 is TGCGCCAGCAGCTTGGGGACCATGTTGGGGGAGACCCAGTACTTC.

This chain links TRBV6-1 with TRBJ1-2; tentatively, D is TRBD1 (6 bases). CDR1 is MNHNS and CDR2 is SASEGT in the germline V gene. V was clipped by 6 bases and J by 4 bases, with 15 bases between them. The CDR3 consists of 14 residues. The CDR3 nucleotides read TGTGCCAGCAGGACAGGAGGAGGTTTCTATGGCTACACCTTC. Protein product: CASRTGGGFYGYTF.

The chain employs TRBV6-1 and TRBJ2-7; the match to TRBD2 covers 9 bases. The CDR3 spans 16 residues. After removal of 2 bases from V and 3 bases from J, the junction contained 8 bases not matched to a gene. Germline V lookup: CDR1 MNHNS, CDR2 SASEGT. CDR3 loop: CASSEHLSGRGYEQYF. The CDR3, as DNA: TGTGCCAGCAGTGAACACCTTAGCGGGAGAGGCTACGAGCAGTACTTC.

The chain is built from TRBV6-7 and TRBJ2-5, with 11 bases lining up with TRBD2. TRBV6-7 is assigned to the ORF class and has an uncertain function. The CDR3 spans 16 residues. The V and J ends lost 7 bases and 5 bases, in that order; junction bases with no gene match: 12. CDR3 region: CASTPSTSGGRETQYF. DNA for the CDR3: TGTGCCAGCACTCCGTCCACTAGCGGGGGTAGGGAGACCCAGTACTTC.

J is TRBJ2-3 and V is TRBV27, with a possible D match to TRBD1 (5 bases). The length of the CDR3 is 14 residues. Trimming cost V 3 bases and J 1 base, with 8 bases left between them. Looked up from germline, CDR1 is MNHEY and CDR2 is SMNVEV (reference sequence). This CDR3 is CASSFWGRTDTQYF. The CDR3 region has the DNA TGTGCCAGCAGTTTTTGGGGCCGCACAGATACGCAGTATTTT.

The chain is built from TRBV28 and TRBJ1-2; D is possibly TRBD1 (5 bases). This CDR3 region has 14 residues. Germline V gene lookup returns CDR1 MDHEN and CDR2 SYDVKM. Trimming pared 6 bases from V and 4 bases from J, leaving 15 bases between. DNA of the CDR3: TGTGCCAGCAGCCCGGTAACCGGGACCTATGGCTACACCTTC. As protein: CASSPVTGTYGYTF.

This chain links TRBV7-8 with TRBJ2-5, with 9 bases identical to TRBD2. The germline V gene has CDR1 SGHVS and CDR2 FQNEAQ. V trimming: 0 bases; J trimming: 6 bases; junction bases outside the gene matches: 2. CDR3 length: 14 amino acids. Written as DNA, the CDR3 is TGTGCCAGCAGCTTAGCTGGACTAGCGAAGACCCAGTACTTC. It yields the protein CASSLAGLAKTQYF.

The sample holds one count of this clone. This rearrangement joins TRBV5-1 to TRBJ2-1, with 7 bases aligning to TRBD2. The V gene end was trimmed by 0 bases and the J gene end by 15 bases; junction bases not matched to a gene: 6. The CDR3 is made up of 12 amino acids. CDR1 SGHRS and CDR2 YFSETQ come from the germline V gene. CDR3 sequence: CASSLDAGVGFF. CDR3 nucleotides: TGCGCCAGCAGCTTGGATGCGGGGGTAGGGTTCTTC. The whole variable domain, filled in from reference TRBV5-1 and TRBJ2-1, reads KAGVTQTPRYLIKTRGQQVTLSCSPISGHRSVSWYQQTPGQGLQFLFEYFSETQRNKGNFPGRFSGRQFSNSRSEMNVSTLELGDSALYLCASSLDAGVGFFGPGTRLTVL.

This rearrangement joins TRBV5-1 to TRBJ2-3, with 13 bases matching TRBD2. The V and J ends lost 4 bases and 5 bases, in that order; junction bases with no gene match: 4. This CDR3 has 15 amino acids. Germline values: CDR1 SGHRS, CDR2 YFSETQ. DNA for the CDR3: TGCGCCAGCAGCCGACTAGCGGGGGGCGGAGATACGCAGTATTTT. It yields the protein CASSRLAGGGDTQYF.

The rearrangement links TRBV6-1 to TRBJ2-1; 7 nucleotides agree with TRBD1. V shed 5 bases, J shed 9 bases, and the junction held 10 bases outside the gene matches. CDR3 length: 14 residues. CDR1 and CDR2 from the germline V gene are MNHNS and SASEGT. The CDR3 is CASSIDRVPIEQFF. Written as DNA, the CDR3 is TGTGCCAGCAGTATCGACAGGGTCCCCATTGAGCAGTTCTTC.

CDR3 nucleotides: TGCGCCAGCAGCGTGGACAGGGTTAATGAGCAGTTCTTC. It encodes CASSVDRVNEQFF. The chain carries TRBV5-1 and TRBJ2-1; 8 nucleotides agree with TRBD1. Losses at the gene ends were 4 bases for V and 7 bases for J; bases not matched to a gene: 4. This CDR3 has 13 residues. Per germline, CDR1 SGHRS and CDR2 YFSETQ.

V usage is TRBV27 and J usage is TRBJ1-1; TRBD1 aligns across 7 bases. Germline V gene lookup returns CDR1 MNHEY and CDR2 SMNVEV (reference sequence). The CDR3 sequence is 14 residues long. Trimming took 3 bases from V and 1 from J; bases not matched to a gene: 2. In DNA form, the CDR3 reads TGTGCCAGCAGTTTCCACAGGGGGAACACTGAAGCTTTCTTT. Its translation is CASSFHRGNTEAFF.

The chain has TRBV7-9 and TRBJ2-2; weak D call: TRBD1 (5 bases). Trimming removed 5 bases from V and 4 bases from J, with 8 bases in between. The CDR3 totals 13 residues. Germline V gene sequence: CDR1 SEHNR, CDR2 FQNEAQ (reference sequence). The CDR3 is CASSTTGTGELFF. The CDR3, as DNA: TGTGCCAGCAGCACTACAGGCACCGGGGAGCTGTTTTTT.

The genes are TRBV30 and TRBJ1-1; D remains unclear. Germline lookup yields CDR1 GTSNPN and CDR2 SVGIG (reference sequence). Trimming cost V 3 bases and J 2 bases, with 10 bases left between them. The CDR3 is 13 amino acids. CDR3 in DNA: TGTGCCTGGAGCCGTGCGCTAAACACTGAAGCTTTCTTT. It codes for CAWSRALNTEAFF.

V gene TRBV28 combines with J gene TRBJ2-7; D ambiguous. The length of the CDR3 is 16 residues. Germline V lookup: CDR1 MDHEN, CDR2 SYDVKM. The V and J ends lost 7 bases and 0 bases respectively, with 19 bases between them. CDR3 region: CASKSMDGRTSYEQYF. The DNA for the CDR3 is TGTGCCAGCAAAAGTATGGACGGCCGTACCTCCTACGAGCAGTACTTC. The variable domain in full, with the rest retrieved from reference TRBV28 and TRBJ2-7, is DVKVTQSSRYLVKRTGEKVFLECVQDMDHENMFWYRQDPGLGLRLIYFSYDVKMKEKGDIPEGYSVSREKKERFSLILESASTNQTSMYLCASKSMDGRTSYEQYFGPGTRLTVT.

This clone was counted a single time. The V call is TRBV28, the J call TRBJ2-7; TRBD1 aligns across 7 bases. The germline gives CDR1 MDHEN, CDR2 SYDVKM. The CDR3 is 12 amino acids. Trimming took 8 bases from V and 3 from J; bases not matched to a gene: 4. In nucleotides, the CDR3 is TGTGCCAGCGGCCCAGGGGGCTACGAGCAGTACTTC. Protein sequence: CASGPGGYEQYF.